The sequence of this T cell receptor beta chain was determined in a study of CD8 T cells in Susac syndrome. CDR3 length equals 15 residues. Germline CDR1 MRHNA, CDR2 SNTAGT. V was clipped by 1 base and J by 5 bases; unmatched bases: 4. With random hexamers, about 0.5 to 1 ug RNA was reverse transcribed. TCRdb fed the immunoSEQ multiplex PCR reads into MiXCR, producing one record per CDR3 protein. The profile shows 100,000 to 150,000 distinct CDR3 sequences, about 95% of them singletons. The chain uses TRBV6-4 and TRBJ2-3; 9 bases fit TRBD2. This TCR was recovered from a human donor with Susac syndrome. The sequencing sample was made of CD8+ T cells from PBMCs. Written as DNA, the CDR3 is TGTGCCAGCAGTGACTTAGCGGGAGCGGGAGATACGCAGTATTTT. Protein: CASSDLAGAGDTQYF.